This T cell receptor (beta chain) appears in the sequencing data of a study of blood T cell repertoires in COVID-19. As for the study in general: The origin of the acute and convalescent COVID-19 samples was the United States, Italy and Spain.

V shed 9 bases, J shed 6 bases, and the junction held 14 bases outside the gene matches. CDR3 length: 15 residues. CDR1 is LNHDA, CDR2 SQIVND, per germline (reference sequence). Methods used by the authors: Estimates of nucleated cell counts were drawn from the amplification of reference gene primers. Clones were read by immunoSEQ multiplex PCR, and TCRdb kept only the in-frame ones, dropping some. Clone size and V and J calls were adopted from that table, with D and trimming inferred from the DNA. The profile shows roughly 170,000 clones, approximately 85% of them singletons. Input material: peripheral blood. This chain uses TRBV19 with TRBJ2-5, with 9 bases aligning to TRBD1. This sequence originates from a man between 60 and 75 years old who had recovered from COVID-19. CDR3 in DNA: TGTGCCAGCGCATTATCCGGGACAGGGTCAAAGACCCAGTACTTC. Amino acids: CASALSGTGSKTQYF.